These 7 T cell receptor beta chains were sequenced from one sample in a study of CD8 T cells in Susac syndrome. Random hexamers were used to reverse transcribe the RNA input (about 0.5 to 1 ug). TCRdb reanalysed the immunoSEQ multiplex PCR reads using MiXCR and keeps one entry per CDR3 protein. The table includes about 140,000 distinct CDR3 sequences, approximately 95% detected once. The sample consisted of CD8+ T cells from PBMCs. The source of these receptors is a human donor in good health.

J is TRBJ2-7 and V is TRBV20-1; no firm D call. The CDR3 contains 10 residues. Trimming removed 0 bases from V and 9 bases from J, with 6 bases in between. The V gene's germline CDR1 is DFQATT and CDR2 SNEGSKA (reference sequence). The CDR3 sequence: CSARDVWQYF. The DNA of the CDR3 is TGCAGTGCTAGAGATGTATGGCAGTACTTC.

V is TRBV4-3 and J is TRBJ2-7; 12 nucleotides match TRBD2. The CDR3 has 17 amino acids. With 5 bases clipped from V and 6 bases from J, the junction kept 14 bases outside the gene matches. Germline CDR1 and CDR2: LGHNA and YSLEER. Here the CDR3 reads CASSSRLPSGRASEQYF. The CDR3 bases are TGCGCCAGCAGCTCCCGGTTACCTAGCGGGAGGGCCTCCGAGCAGTACTTC.

The rearrangement joins TRBV20-1 to TRBJ2-7, with 7 bases fitting TRBD1. CDR1 and CDR2 from the germline V gene are DFQATT and SNEGSKA (reference sequence). V shed 6 bases and J 3 bases; nucleotides not matched to a gene: 11. The CDR3 has 14 residues. The DNA of the CDR3 is TGCAGTGCCCTTCTTCTGGCAGGGGGCTACGAGCAGTACTTC. This encodes CSALLLAGGYEQYF.

The chain recombines TRBV21-1 with TRBJ2-5. TRBV21-1 is described as a pseudogene. The CDR3 contains 15 residues. DNA for the CDR3: TGTGCCAGCAGCAAAGGACACTTAGATTCAGAGACCCAGTACTTC. This codes for CASSKGHLDSETQYF.

The chain carries TRBV29-1 and TRBJ1-4, with D maybe TRBD1 (6 bases). V shed 6 bases and J shed 7 bases, with 18 bases lying between them. This CDR3 contains 14 residues. Germline V gene data show CDR1 as SQVTM and CDR2 as ANQGSEA. The CDR3 is CSVDTRGLGEKLFF. The CDR3 DNA reads as TGCAGCGTGGACACCAGGGGACTCGGTGAAAAACTGTTTTTT.

V and J are TRBV7-3 and TRBJ2-3; no definite D call. Germline CDR1 SGHTA, CDR2 FQGTGA. The CDR3 has 14 amino acids. Trimming stripped 4 bases from V and 4 bases from J, with 12 bases between. The CDR3 here is CASSSTPNSDTQYF. CDR3 coding DNA: TGTGCCAGCAGCTCGACTCCCAACTCAGATACGCAGTATTTT.

J is TRBJ2-1 and V is TRBV30; D not resolved. Trimming shortened V by 1 base and J by 3 bases, and 10 bases separated the two germline ends. Germline V gene lookup returns CDR1 GTSNPN and CDR2 SVGIG (reference sequence). The CDR3 is 14 amino acids. The CDR3 coding sequence is TGTGCCTGGAGTGGAGGATCTGGCTACAATGAGCAGTTCTTC. Translation gives CAWSGGSGYNEQFF. Filled out from reference TRBV30 and TRBJ2-1, the complete variable domain reads SQTIHQWPATLVQPVGSPLSLECTVEGTSNPNLYWYRQAAGRGLQLLFYSVGIGQISSEVPQNLSASRPQDRQFILSSKKLLLSDSGFYLCAWSGGSGYNEQFFGPGTRLTVL.